Reported below is one T cell receptor beta chain. The antigen this receptor binds is unknown. Base qualities are not recorded, but no much larger clone differs from it by a single base. This specimen comes from a study of OX40 agonist ivuxolimab in advanced cancers. Describing the broader study: Ivuxolimab, which targeted the costimulatory receptor OX40 (CD134), was an agonistic, fully human IgG2 monoclonal antibody. Peripheral TCRbeta sequencing was intended to test whether TCR sequence diversity was altered and clonal T-cell expansion was caused by ivuxolimab. Intravenous ivuxolimab was administered to patients every 2 weeks at six dose levels: 0.01, 0.1, 0.3, 1.5, 3 and 10 mg/kg. Partial responses were achieved by three dose-escalation patients, of whom one had hepatocellular carcinoma and two had cutaneous melanoma. Prior anti-PD-1, anti-PD-L1 or anti-CTLA-4 therapy was permitted, and approximately 40% of dose-escalation patients had received checkpoint inhibitors. The monotherapy dose-escalation portion (N of about 50 patients) of the phase I ivuxolimab trial is reported in the paper. Among the approximately 50 dose-escalation patients, around 20 had hepatocellular carcinoma, roughly 15 melanoma, 9 renal cell carcinoma and 9 head and neck cancer. In the dose-escalation cohort, 70% to 85% of patients were male, and the mean age was about 55 years, with a range of about 23 to 85.

The CDR3 has 14 amino acids, counting the end cysteine and phenylalanine. Just CDR3 DNA is preserved here, 42 bases in frame from base 1. The germline V gene supplies CDR1 SGHAT and CDR2 FQNNGV. Ends trimmed: V by 9 bases, J by 0 bases; bases unmatched to a gene: 6. Broad study findings and their caveats: In partial responders in the 0.1-3.0 mg/kg groups, normalized peripheral clonal expansion was found to be among the lowest, especially among CD8+ T cells. Low levels of normalized T-cell clonal expansion were also seen in some nonresponding patients. At doses of 0.1 to 3.0 mg/kg, clonal expansion of both CD4+ and CD8+ blood T cells was observed from baseline to week 6. On average, CD8+ T cells showed more expanded clones than CD4+ T cells after ivuxolimab. The antigen specificity of the clonally expanded peripheral T cells was not determined.

Genomic DNA was isolated from the sorted cells so that the TCRbeta CDR3 region could be sequenced. TCRbeta CDR3 regions were sequenced using the immunoSEQ Assay. The clones in this table, taken by TCRdb from immuneACCESS, are in-frame only. Not every clone is retained; where verified, under half of the shortfall comes from an unresolved V gene, and the cause of the rest is unknown. This sample is represented by more than 75,000 clones; 70% to 90% of them were singletons. The ten biggest clones cover around 5.5% of the sample. The trial excluded patients who had a history of autoimmune disease or were on systemic immunosuppression. Peripheral blood for TCR sequencing was collected from all dose cohorts at baseline, on cycle 4 day 1, and on cycle 7 day 1. Samples were obtained from an open-label, multicenter, first-in-human phase I dose-escalation trial of ivuxolimab. The trial enrolled adults with locally advanced or metastatic head and neck squamous cell, hepatocellular, melanoma or renal cell carcinoma. Before TCR sequencing, CD4+ and CD8+ T cells were separately sorted from peripheral blood.

This sequence was found in an adult with an advanced solid tumor such as melanoma, head and neck, liver or kidney cancer. The receptor chain draws on TRBV11-2 and TRBJ2-3, and TRBD2 aligns with 7 junction nucleotides. Sequencing was performed on CD4+ or CD8+ T cells sorted from blood, taken in a trial of the OX40 agonist ivuxolimab. The CDR3 reads as follows: CASRRDYSTDTQYF. The base sequence is TGTGCCAGTAGAAGGGACTACAGCACAGATACGCAGTATTTT.